This TCR beta chain was sequenced for a study of T cell responses to AZD1222 COVID-19 vaccine. At the level of the study: Pooled samples include second doses given at about 4 or 12 weeks.

V lost 7 bases, J lost 3 bases, and 2 bases stayed unmatched. The CDR3 loop spans 12 amino acids. Germline V gene data show CDR1 as SQVTM and CDR2 as ANQGSEA. Clones were read by immunoSEQ multiplex PCR, and TCRdb kept only the in-frame ones, dropping some. The sample has roughly 70,000 clones, roughly 80% seen once. This specimen was peripheral blood, taken on day 0 of AZD1222 vaccination. This rearrangement joins TRBV29-1 to TRBJ2-1; 8 nucleotides agree with TRBD1. This TCR derives from an adult in good health. The chain's CDR3 is CSAGQGYNEQFF. The DNA for the CDR3 is TGCAGCGCTGGACAGGGCTACAATGAGCAGTTCTTC.